This TCR beta chain was documented in a study of blood T cell repertoires in COVID-19. Comments on this clone: The same CDR3 arises from other DNA sequences in this sample as well.

V was pared by 2 bases and J by 3 bases, with 7 bases between. The CDR3 length is 13 residues. Original processing methods: Quantification of nucleated cells was approximated via reference gene primer amplification. The assay was immunoSEQ multiplex PCR, and TCRdb's table has in-frame clones only and misses some. V and J calls and clone size follow that table, whereas D and trimming were derived from the DNA. The profile shows about 230,000 clones, 70% to 90% of them singletons. This TCR was sampled from a middle-aged man with COVID-19, enrolled during active disease. J is TRBJ1-1 and V is TRBV12-3 or TRBV12-4; D gene unclear. Sequenced material: peripheral blood. CDR3 loop: CASSLLSDTEAFF. In DNA, the CDR3 is TGTGCCAGCAGTTTATTATCGGACACTGAAGCTTTCTTT.